One sample yielded the 8 T cell receptor beta chains listed below, sequenced in a study of persistence of HIV-infected CD4 T cells. An overlapping HIV-1 Gag peptide pool stimulated these cells at 0.95 to 1 ug/peptide/mL. Responding CD4+ T cells were sorted by upregulation of both CD40 ligand and CD69. Sequencing used immunoSEQ version 4 in survey mode. Some clones are missing from TCRdb's copy, which holds only in-frame ones; the method was immunoSEQ multiplex PCR. This table holds nearly 20,000 clones, 65% found once. Their specific antigens are unknown. Sequences were derived from CD4+ T cells sorted from PBMCs after roughly 18-hour stimulation, sampled from a patient who received antiretroviral therapy. Source of these receptors: an adult woman with HIV who was CMV-seropositive.

This clone was observed a handful of times. J is TRBJ1-2 and V is TRBV27; a weak D match, TRBD1 (5 bases). CDR1 MNHEY and CDR2 SMNVEV come from the germline V gene (reference sequence). Trimming stripped 3 bases from V and 4 bases from J, with 18 bases between. The CDR3 has 16 amino acids. CDR3 residues: CASSFGGVSGSYGYTF. The CDR3 coding sequence is TGTGCCAGCAGTTTCGGGGGAGTCAGTGGGTCCTATGGCTACACCTTC.

This clone was observed a handful of times. The chain joins TRBV5-1 to TRBJ1-1; perhaps TRBD1 as D (6 bases). The CDR3 totals 14 residues. Trimming shortened V by 4 bases and J by 3 bases, and 13 bases separated the two germline ends. Germline CDR1 and CDR2: SGHRS and YFSETQ. The CDR3 protein is CASSRGQRDTEAFF. CDR3 coding DNA: TGCGCCAGCAGCCGGGGGCAAAGAGACACTGAAGCTTTCTTT.

This chain uses TRBV9 with TRBJ2-7; 7 bases align to TRBD2. J lost 3 bases, V lost 4 bases, and 10 bases had no gene match. Germline CDR1 is SGDLS and CDR2 is YYNGEE. The CDR3 extends over 15 amino acids. DNA for the CDR3: TGTGCCAGCAGCCCCCGGGAGCGGGGACGCTACGAGCAGTACTTC. This encodes CASSPRERGRYEQYF.

The gene calls are TRBV18 and TRBJ1-6; D ambiguous. CDR3 size: 18 residues. Trimming removed 6 bases from V and 7 bases from J, with 25 bases in between. Germline CDR1 KGHSH, CDR2 LQKENI. In DNA form, the CDR3 reads TGTGCCAGCTCCCAACAGCTACCGGGGAGGACTGCAAATTCACCCCTCCACTTT. Translation gives CASSQQLPGRTANSPLHF.

This chain connects TRBV19 to TRBJ2-3; 8 positions agree with TRBD1. With V trimmed by 3 bases and J by 5 bases, 4 bases remained unmatched. CDR3 length equals 14 residues. Per the germline V gene, CDR1 is LNHDA and CDR2 is SQIVND (reference sequence). The CDR3 region is CASSIGRGQDTQYF. CDR3 sequence (DNA): TGTGCCAGTAGTATCGGCAGGGGGCAAGATACGCAGTATTTT.

By sample fraction, this clone is medium-sized (0.01 to 0.1%). This sequence joins TRBV21-1 and TRBJ1-2; the D call TRBD1 from the table was never checked on the DNA. TRBV21-1 is an annotated pseudogene. The CDR3 is 20 residues long. CDR3 residues: CASSKLKDTSNYFVNYGYTF. The CDR3 DNA reads TGTGCCAGCAGCAAACTTAAAGACACGTCCAATTATTTTGTTAACTATGGCTACACCTTC.

V is TRBV12-3 or TRBV12-4 and J is TRBJ1-6; no clear D gene. V shed 1 base and J shed 10 bases, with 5 bases lying between them. This CDR3 comprises 12 residues. CDR3 protein: CASSLVVSPLHF. CDR3 bases: TGTGCCAGCAGTTTAGTCGTGTCACCCCTCCACTTT.

The genes are TRBV5-6 and TRBJ2-6; unclear D gene. The CDR3 consists of 13 residues. V lost 4 bases to trimming and J lost 5 bases, with 7 bases between them. Germline loops: CDR1 SGHDT, CDR2 YYEEEE. This CDR3 is CASSPQRANVLTF. CDR3 bases: TGTGCCAGCAGCCCACAGAGGGCCAACGTCCTGACTTTC.